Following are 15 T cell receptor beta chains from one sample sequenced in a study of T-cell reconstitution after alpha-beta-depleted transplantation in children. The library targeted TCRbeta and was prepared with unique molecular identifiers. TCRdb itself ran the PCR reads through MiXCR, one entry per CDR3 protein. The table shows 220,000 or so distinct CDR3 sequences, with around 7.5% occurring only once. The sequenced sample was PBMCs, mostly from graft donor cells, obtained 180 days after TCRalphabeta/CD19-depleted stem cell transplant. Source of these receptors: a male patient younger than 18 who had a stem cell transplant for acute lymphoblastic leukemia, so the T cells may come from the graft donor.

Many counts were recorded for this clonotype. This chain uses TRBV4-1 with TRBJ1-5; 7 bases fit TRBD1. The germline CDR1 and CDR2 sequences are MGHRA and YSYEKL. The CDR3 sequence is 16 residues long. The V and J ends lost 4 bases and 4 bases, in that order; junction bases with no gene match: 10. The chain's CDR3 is CASSPFDRDGNQPQHF. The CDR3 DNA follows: TGCGCCAGCAGCCCCTTCGACAGGGACGGGAATCAGCCCCAGCATTTT.

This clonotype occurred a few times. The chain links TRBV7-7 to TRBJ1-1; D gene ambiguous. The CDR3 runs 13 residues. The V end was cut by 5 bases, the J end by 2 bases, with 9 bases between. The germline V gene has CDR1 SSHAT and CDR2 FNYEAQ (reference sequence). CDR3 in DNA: TGTGCCAGCAGCCCAGGCCCCAACACTGAAGCTTTCTTT. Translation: CASSPGPNTEAFF. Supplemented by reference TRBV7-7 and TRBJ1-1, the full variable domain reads GAGVSQSPRYKVTKRGQDVTLRCDPISSHATLYWYQQALGQGPEFLTYFNYEAQPDKSGLPSDRFSAERPEGSISTLTIQRTEQRDSAMYRCASSPGPNTEAFFGQGTRLTVV.

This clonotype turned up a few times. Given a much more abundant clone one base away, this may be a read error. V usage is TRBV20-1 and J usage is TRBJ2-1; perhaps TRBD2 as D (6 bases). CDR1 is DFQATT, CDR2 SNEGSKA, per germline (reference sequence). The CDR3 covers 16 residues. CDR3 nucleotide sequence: TGCTGTGCTAGGCCGGGACTGGCCAGCTCCTACAATGAGCAGTTCTTC. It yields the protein CCARPGLASSYNEQFF.

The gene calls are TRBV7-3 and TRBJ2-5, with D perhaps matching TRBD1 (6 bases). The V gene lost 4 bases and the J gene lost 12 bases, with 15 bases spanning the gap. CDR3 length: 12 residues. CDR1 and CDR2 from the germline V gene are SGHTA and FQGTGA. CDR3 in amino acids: CASSSYTGLKYF. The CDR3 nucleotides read TGTGCCAGCAGCTCGTATACAGGGTTAAAGTACTTC.

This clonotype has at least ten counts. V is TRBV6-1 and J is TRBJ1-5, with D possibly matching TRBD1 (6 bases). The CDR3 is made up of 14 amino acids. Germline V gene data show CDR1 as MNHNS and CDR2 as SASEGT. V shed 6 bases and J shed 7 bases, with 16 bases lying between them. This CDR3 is CASSFTGLWQPQHF. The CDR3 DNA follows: TGTGCCAGCAGCTTTACAGGGCTTTGGCAGCCCCAGCATTTT.

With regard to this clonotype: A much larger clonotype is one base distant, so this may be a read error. CDR3 nucleotide sequence: TGTGCCAGCATAGGACAGGGGACCTTAAACACCAGGGAGCTGTTTTTT. This codes for CASIGQGTLNTRELFF. The V gene is TRBV28, the J gene TRBJ2-2; TRBD1 aligns across 9 bases. This CDR3 has 16 residues. Germline V gives CDR1 MDHEN, CDR2 SYDVKM.

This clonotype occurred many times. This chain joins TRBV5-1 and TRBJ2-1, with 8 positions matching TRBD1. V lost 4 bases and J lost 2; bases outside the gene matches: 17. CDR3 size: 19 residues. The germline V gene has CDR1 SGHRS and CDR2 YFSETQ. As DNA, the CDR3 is TGCGCCAGCAGCGTAAGACAGGGGTTCGGCGCCCCAACCTACAATGAGCAGTTCTTC. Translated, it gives CASSVRQGFGAPTYNEQFF.

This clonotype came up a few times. The CDR3 reads CASSSPTWDSSSGANVLTF. CDR3 DNA sequence: TGTGCCAGCAGCTCACCCACATGGGACAGCAGCTCTGGGGCCAACGTCCTGACTTTC. The chain has TRBV12-3 or TRBV12-4 and TRBJ2-6, with 7 bases aligning to TRBD1. CDR3 length: 19 amino acids. Trimming at V came to 6 bases and at J to 0 bases, leaving 14 bases not matched to a gene.

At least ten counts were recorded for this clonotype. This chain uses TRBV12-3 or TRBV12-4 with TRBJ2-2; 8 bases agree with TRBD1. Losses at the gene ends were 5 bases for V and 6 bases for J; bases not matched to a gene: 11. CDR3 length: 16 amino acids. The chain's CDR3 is CASSTRQGPSSGELFF. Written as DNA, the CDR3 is TGTGCCAGCAGTACCCGACAGGGGCCCTCGTCCGGGGAGCTGTTTTTT.

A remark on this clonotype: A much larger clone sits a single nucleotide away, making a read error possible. The CDR3 DNA follows: TGTGCCAGCAGTGGTTTCTGGGGCCCTCGTGCCGACCAGTACTTC. Protein product: CASSGFWGPRADQYF. The chain recombines TRBV6-1 with TRBJ2-7; D perhaps matches TRBD1 (5 bases). Trimming removed 4 bases at V and 10 bases at J, with 23 bases between. The CDR3 is 15 residues long. The germline gives CDR1 MNHNS, CDR2 SASEGT.

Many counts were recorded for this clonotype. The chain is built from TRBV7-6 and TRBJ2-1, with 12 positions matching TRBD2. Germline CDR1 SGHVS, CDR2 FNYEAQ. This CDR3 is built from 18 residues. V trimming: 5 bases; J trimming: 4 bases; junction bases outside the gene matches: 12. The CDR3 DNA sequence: TGTGCCAGCAGCCACCTGATCGGACTAGCGGGAATGTACAATGAGCAGTTCTTC. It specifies CASSHLIGLAGMYNEQFF.

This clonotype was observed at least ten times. The CDR3 reads CASSSRISWNNEQFF. The CDR3 DNA is TGTGCCAGCAGCTCTAGGATTAGTTGGAACAATGAGCAGTTCTTC. V and J are TRBV5-6 and TRBJ2-1; D gene unclear. V lost 3 bases and J 5 bases, leaving 15 bases between the germline ends. The CDR3 loop spans 15 amino acids. The V gene's germline CDR1 is SGHDT and CDR2 YYEEEE. The full variable domain, in which reference TRBV5-6 and TRBJ2-1 provide the parts outside the CDR3, is DAGVTQSPTHLIKTRGQQVTLRCSPKSGHDTVSWYQQALGQGPQFIFQYYEEEERQRGNFPDRFSGHQFPNYSSELNVNALLLGDSALYLCASSSRISWNNEQFFGPGTRLTVL.

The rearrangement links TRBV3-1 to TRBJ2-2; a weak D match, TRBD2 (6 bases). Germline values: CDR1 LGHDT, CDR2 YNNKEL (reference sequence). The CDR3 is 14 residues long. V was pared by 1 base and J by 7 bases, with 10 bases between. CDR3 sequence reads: CASSQGLVGGELFF. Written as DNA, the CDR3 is TGTGCCAGCAGCCAAGGACTAGTAGGCGGGGAGCTGTTTTTT.

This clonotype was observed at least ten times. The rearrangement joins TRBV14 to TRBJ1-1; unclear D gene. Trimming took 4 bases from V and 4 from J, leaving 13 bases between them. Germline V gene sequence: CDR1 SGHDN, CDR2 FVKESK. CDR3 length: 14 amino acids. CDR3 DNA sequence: TGTGCCAGCAGCCCTCGGATGAGCGGCACTGAAGCTTTCTTT. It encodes CASSPRMSGTEAFF.

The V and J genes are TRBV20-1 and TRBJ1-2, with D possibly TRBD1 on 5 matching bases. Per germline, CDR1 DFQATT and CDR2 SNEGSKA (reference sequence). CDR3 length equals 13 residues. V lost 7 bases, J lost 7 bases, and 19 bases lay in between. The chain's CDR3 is CSVKTPGTSGYTF. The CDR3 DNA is TGCAGTGTCAAGACGCCCGGGACCTCTGGCTACACCTTC.